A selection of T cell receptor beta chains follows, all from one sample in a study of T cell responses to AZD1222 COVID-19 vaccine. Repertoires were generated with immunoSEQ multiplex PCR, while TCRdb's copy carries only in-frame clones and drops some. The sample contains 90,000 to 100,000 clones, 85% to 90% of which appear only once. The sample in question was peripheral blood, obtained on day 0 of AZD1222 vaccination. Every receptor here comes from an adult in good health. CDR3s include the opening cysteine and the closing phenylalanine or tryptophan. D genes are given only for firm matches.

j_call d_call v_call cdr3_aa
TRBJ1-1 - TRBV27 CASSLSQGTTEAFF
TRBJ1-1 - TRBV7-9 CASSLKGSMGTEAFF
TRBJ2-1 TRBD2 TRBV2 CASSDRTSRKGQFF
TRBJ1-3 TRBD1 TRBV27 CASSFGGGNTIYF
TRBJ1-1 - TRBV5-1 CASKWTMNTEAFF
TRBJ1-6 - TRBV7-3 CASSLIRDSPLHF
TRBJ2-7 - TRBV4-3 CASSQYIGQTLGEQYF
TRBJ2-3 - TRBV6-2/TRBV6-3 CASSYSWGESTDTQYF
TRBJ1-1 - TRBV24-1 CATSDNRVGNTEAFF
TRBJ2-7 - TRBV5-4 CASSYSHEQYF
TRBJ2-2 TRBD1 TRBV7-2 CASSLVGRQGRRTGELFF
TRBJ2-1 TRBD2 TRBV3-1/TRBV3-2 CASSPGLAGSEQFF
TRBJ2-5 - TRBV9 CASSVAAGSQETQYF
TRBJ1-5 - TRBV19 CASREREVRQPQHF
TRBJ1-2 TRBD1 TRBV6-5 CASSREGAYGYTF
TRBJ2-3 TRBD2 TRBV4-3 CASSPHGTSGGTATDTQYF
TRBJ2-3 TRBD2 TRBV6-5 CASSYSSGASTDTQYF
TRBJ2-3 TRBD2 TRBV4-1 CASSQDNPENLAGVTDTQYF
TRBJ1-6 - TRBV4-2 CASSQDSTGLAFNSPLHF
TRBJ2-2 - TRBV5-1 CASSLTPQASNTGELFF
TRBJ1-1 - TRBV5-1 CASSLQSGDTEAFF
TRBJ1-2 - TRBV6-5 CASSQDSYYGYTF
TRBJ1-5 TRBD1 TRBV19 CASSIGQGGRNQPQHF
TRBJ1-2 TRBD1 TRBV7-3 CASSPTPGGGYGYTF
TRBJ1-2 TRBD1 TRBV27 CASAKTGGSNYGYTF
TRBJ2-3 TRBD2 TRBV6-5 CASGGLAGLDTQYF